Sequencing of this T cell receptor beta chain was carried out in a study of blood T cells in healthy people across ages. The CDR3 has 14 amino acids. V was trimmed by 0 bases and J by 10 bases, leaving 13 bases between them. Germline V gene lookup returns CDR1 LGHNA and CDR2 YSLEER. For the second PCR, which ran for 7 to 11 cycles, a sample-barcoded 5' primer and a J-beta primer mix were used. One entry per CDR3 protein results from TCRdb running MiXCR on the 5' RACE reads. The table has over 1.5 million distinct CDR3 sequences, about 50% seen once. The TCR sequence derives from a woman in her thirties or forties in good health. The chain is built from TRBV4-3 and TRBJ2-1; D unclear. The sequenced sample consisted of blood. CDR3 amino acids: CASSQDPRSSEQFF. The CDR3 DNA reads TGCGCCAGCAGCCAAGATCCTCGTAGCAGCGAGCAGTTCTTC.